What follows are 8 T cell receptor beta chains derived from one specimen sequenced in a study of T cells after yellow fever vaccination. From the 5' RACE reads, TCRdb called clonotypes with MiXCR, one entry per CDR3 protein. Here the sample spans approximately 250,000 distinct CDR3 sequences, approximately 3.6% being singletons. Sequencing used PBMCs, obtained 15 days after the yellow fever booster vaccination. Source of these receptors: a man younger than 35 who received the YFV17D yellow fever vaccine.

This clonotype was counted at least ten times. This chain links TRBV20-1 with TRBJ2-3; 10 nucleotides align to TRBD2. This CDR3 contains 17 residues. The germline gives CDR1 DFQATT, CDR2 SNEGSKA (reference sequence). V gave up 3 bases and J gave up 0 bases; unmatched junction bases: 9. Here the CDR3 DNA reads TGCAGTGCTAGTGGGCCGGGACTAGCGTCTAGCACAGATACGCAGTATTTT. Translating it yields CSASGPGLASSTDTQYF.

This clonotype was counted ten times or more. The rearrangement joins TRBV29-1 to TRBJ1-4; 7 bases fit TRBD1. Germline loops: CDR1 SQVTM, CDR2 ANQGSEA. The trim removed 3 bases at V and 0 bases at J, leaving 4 bases unmatched. The CDR3 is 15 amino acids. DNA for the CDR3: TGCAGCGTTGATGTGGGACAGTCAACTAATGAAAAACTGTTTTTT. Its protein product is CSVDVGQSTNEKLFF.

In its sample, this clonotype was seen many times. The chain joins TRBV5-1 to TRBJ2-5; D is unclear. The CDR3 spans 16 residues. Germline CDR1 SGHRS, CDR2 YFSETQ. The V end was cut by 5 bases, the J end by 7 bases, with 24 bases between. In DNA form, the CDR3 reads TGCGCCAGCAGTCGACTTTGTGGGGTGTTTTGCGGGACCCAGTACTTC. Protein sequence: CASSRLCGVFCGTQYF.

This rearrangement joins TRBV23-1 to TRBJ2-1; perhaps TRBD2 as D (6 bases). TRBV23-1 is annotated as an ORF whose role is uncertain. V was clipped by 9 bases and J by 6 bases, with 15 bases between them. This CDR3 has 13 residues. The CDR3 DNA reads as TGCGCCAGAGGGGTGGGGGGATTCAATGAGCAGTTCTTC. Translation gives CARGVGGFNEQFF.

Many counts were recorded for this clonotype. This rearrangement joins TRBV6-2 or TRBV6-3 to TRBJ2-7, with 8 bases that match TRBD1. The CDR3 is made up of 15 amino acids. Germline V gives CDR1 MNHEY, CDR2 SVGEGT. With V trimmed by 6 bases and J by 4 bases, 11 bases remained unmatched. The CDR3 reads CASSRQRTGSYEQYF. The CDR3, as DNA: TGTGCCAGCAGCCGTCAAAGGACAGGGAGTTACGAGCAGTACTTC.

In this sample, this clonotype turned up many times. The J gene is TRBJ2-7, the V gene TRBV20-1; 8 bases are shared with TRBD2. This CDR3 is built from 14 residues. V was pared by 1 base and J by 3 bases, with 5 bases of the junction left unmatched. Germline CDR1 DFQATT, CDR2 SNEGSKA (reference sequence). CDR3 nucleotide sequence: TGCAGTGCTAGAGGCTTAGCGGGGCACTACGAGCAGTACTTC. Its protein is CSARGLAGHYEQYF.

This clonotype was detected ten times or more. The V call is TRBV7-3, the J call TRBJ2-2, with D tentatively TRBD2 (5 bases). Trimming took off 5 bases at V and 7 bases at J, with 14 bases between the two ends. CDR1 and CDR2 (germline): SGHTA, FQGTGA. The CDR3 is 14 residues long. The CDR3 DNA reads TGTGCCAGCAGCCCCACCCTACGGGGCGGGGAGCTGTTTTTT. This gives the protein CASSPTLRGGELFF.

The sample holds many counts of this clonotype. V usage is TRBV4-2 and J usage is TRBJ1-2; D is uncertain. V gave up 2 bases and J gave up 5 bases, with 6 bases separating them. This CDR3 contains 12 residues. Germline V lookup: CDR1 LGHNA, CDR2 YNFKEQ. CDR3 nucleotides: TGTGCCAGCAGCCAAACGGTATATGGCTACACCTTC. Translating it yields CASSQTVYGYTF.